A single sample gave rise to the 11 T cell receptor beta chains below, sequenced in a study of CD8+ T cells in alopecia areata. RNA was extracted and reverse transcribed into cDNA as the sequencing template. Produced via immunoSEQ multiplex PCR; TCRdb's table is partial and in-frame only. Seen here are 200,000 to 250,000 clones, around three fifths observed once, and the top ten hold 3.5% to 5%. Sample treatment: oral pan-JAK inhibitor, 5-10 mg twice daily. The sequencing here drew on CD4+ T cells sorted from blood, taken at week 4, from a patient treated with tofacitinib. Source of these receptors: a human donor with alopecia areata.

This clone was found a few times. This same CDR3 is encoded by further DNA sequences in the sample. The genes are TRBV9 and TRBJ2-1, with D perhaps matching TRBD1 (5 bases). Trimming pared 0 bases from V and 3 bases from J, leaving 7 bases between. Germline V gene data show CDR1 as SGDLS and CDR2 as YYNGEE. The CDR3 consists of 14 residues. CDR3 nucleotides: TGTGCCAGCAGCGTAGGGGGCGGCTACAATGAGCAGTTCTTC. Its protein is CASSVGGGYNEQFF.

The rearrangement joins TRBV7-2 to TRBJ2-4; D may be TRBD1 (5 bases). The CDR3 covers 15 residues. Trimming cost V 3 bases and J 7 bases, with 16 bases left between them. Germline lookup yields CDR1 SGHTA and CDR2 FQGNSA. The CDR3: CASSLAEGVKNIQYF. The CDR3 nucleotides are TGTGCCAGCAGCTTGGCTGAAGGGGTTAAGAACATTCAGTACTTC.

A few counts support this clone. In nucleotides, the CDR3 is TGTGCCAGCAGCTCCCCAGGACTAGCGGGGAGTGAGCAGTTCTTC. Amino acid sequence: CASSSPGLAGSEQFF. This chain uses TRBV7-2 with TRBJ2-1; 12 bases fit TRBD2. Germline V gives CDR1 SGHTA, CDR2 FQGNSA. The CDR3 sequence is 15 residues long. Unmatched junction bases numbered 7, after V lost 4 bases and J lost 9 bases.

The J gene is TRBJ2-3, the V gene TRBV30; D uncertain. Trimming pared 3 bases from V and 5 bases from J, leaving 6 bases between. Germline values: CDR1 GTSNPN, CDR2 SVGIG (reference sequence). CDR3 length: 11 amino acids. The CDR3 region is CAWSPLDTQYF. CDR3 nucleotides: TGTGCCTGGAGCCCGCTAGATACGCAGTATTTT.

The CDR3 DNA follows: TGTGCCAGCAGCTCAAACAGGGAGCTGTTTTTT. Its protein is CASSSNRELFF. The chain combines TRBV11-2 with TRBJ1-4, with no clear D. The DNA end favors TRBJ2-2, so the J call may be wrong. The CDR3 spans 11 residues. Germline loops: CDR1 SGHAT, CDR2 FQNNGV.

The chain employs TRBV5-1 and TRBJ1-5, with D hard to call. The germline gives CDR1 SGHRS, CDR2 YFSETQ. V was pared by 2 bases and J by 0 bases, with 9 bases between. This CDR3 contains 15 residues. Written as DNA, the CDR3 is TGCGCCAGCAGCTTTGATGGCTATAGCAATCAGCCCCAGCATTTT. Its translation is CASSFDGYSNQPQHF.

In its sample, this clone was seen a few times. The V and J genes are TRBV4-2 and TRBJ2-7, with unresolved D. The germline V gene has CDR1 LGHNA and CDR2 YNFKEQ. Deletions cut 0 bases from V and 11 bases from J, with 20 bases between. The CDR3 extends over 15 amino acids. The CDR3 bases are TGTGCCAGCAGCCAAGATGAGGCTTACACCACCAGGAAGTACTTC. It codes for CASSQDEAYTTRKYF.

The V gene is TRBV29-1, the J gene TRBJ2-2, with D hard to call. The CDR3 has 14 amino acids. Between the trimmed V and J ends, which lost 5 bases and 2 bases, there was a span of 12 bases. Germline V gene lookup returns CDR1 SQVTM and CDR2 ANQGSEA. CDR3 amino acids: CSVTGQINTGELFF. CDR3 sequence (DNA): TGCAGCGTTACTGGGCAGATAAACACCGGGGAGCTGTTTTTT.

The chain uses TRBV6-1 and TRBJ1-2; TRBD1 aligns across 9 bases. Germline assignment: CDR1 MNHNS and CDR2 SASEGT. The CDR3 loop spans 14 amino acids. Trimming cost V 1 base and J 8 bases; bases outside gene matches: 5. CDR3 nucleotides: TGTGCCAGCAGTGAAGGGAGGACAGGGGAAGGCTACACCTTC. Encoded protein: CASSEGRTGEGYTF.

The chain carries TRBV7-2 and TRBJ2-5, with D unclear. V shed 2 bases and J shed 1 base, with 14 bases lying between them. This CDR3 has 16 amino acids. Germline V gene data show CDR1 as SGHTA and CDR2 as FQGNSA. The CDR3 region is CASSLSVNGRQETQYF. CDR3 DNA sequence: TGTGCCAGCAGCTTATCCGTCAACGGACGCCAAGAGACCCAGTACTTC.

In its sample, this clone was seen a few times. V and J are TRBV29-1 and TRBJ2-2; TRBD1 matches at 7 bases. The CDR3 extends over 12 amino acids. V lost 5 bases to trimming and J lost 8 bases; unmatched junction nucleotides: 5. CDR1 is SQVTM and CDR2 is ANQGSEA in the germline V gene. CDR3 sequence: CSVRTGLGELFF. The CDR3 nucleotides read TGCAGCGTTCGGACAGGATTAGGGGAGCTGTTTTTT.